This T cell receptor (beta chain) was observed in a study of T cell responses to AZD1222 COVID-19 vaccine. Study outcomes and limitations: Mapped onto spike, vaccine-associated CD4 TCRs spanned it and were dominant at 160-218 and 743-854. Only a handful of AZD1222 recipients were seropositive at baseline.

This CDR3 spans 16 amino acids. Germline V lookup: CDR1 LGHNA, CDR2 YNFKEQ. J was trimmed by 2 bases and V by 4 bases; bases with no gene match: 5. TCRdb's table, derived via immunoSEQ multiplex PCR, lists solely in-frame clones and lacks some. The sample yields tens of thousands of clones, roughly 88% seen once. In the case of this clone: Its antigen is unknown.

The sequence was collected from an adult in good health. The chain joins TRBV4-2 to TRBJ2-3, with 11 bases fitting TRBD2. Specimen: peripheral blood, collected on day 0 of AZD1222 vaccination. The CDR3, as DNA: TGTGCCAGCAGCCCACGACTAGCGGGGCCCACAGATACGCAGTATTTT. It yields the protein CASSPRLAGPTDTQYF.